These T cell receptor beta chains were read from a single sample in a study of T cells expressing NK-cell markers. TCRdb re-called the 5' RACE reads, yielding one record per CDR3 amino acid sequence without DNA. The sample totals about 460,000 distinct CDR3 sequences. The specimen was blood T cells: a sorted CD56 or NKG2C T cell subset, CD4+ or CD8+ T cells, or bulk PBMC T cells (not recorded which). These receptors all stem from a woman aged 45-60 years in good health. Both conserved end residues are part of each CDR3. Each record gives: V gene, J gene, CDR3 protein.

TRBV5-5	TRBJ1-2	CASSSTGSQDGYTF
TRBV10-1	TRBJ2-2	CASSESLRDPRSGGELFF
TRBV19	TRBJ2-2	CASHRDTGGRSGELFF
TRBV3-1	TRBJ2-7	CASRRTGAEQYF
TRBV20-1	TRBJ2-1	CSAEVWGNEQFF
TRBV5-1	TRBJ2-2	CASSKGQGVGELFF
TRBV20-1	TRBJ2-3	CSARDPSGGGGGTQYF
TRBV7-8	TRBJ2-6	CASSSRTGGRSGANVLTF
TRBV6-2/TRBV6-3	TRBJ2-5	CASDISGRPEETQYF
TRBV4-1	TRBJ1-5	CASSQDRSGGGQPQHF
TRBV19	TRBJ1-3	CASSIRLMSGNTIYF
TRBV12-3/TRBV12-4	TRBJ1-1	CASSLLINTEAFF
TRBV3-1	TRBJ1-1	CASSARRPAEAFF
TRBV28	TRBJ2-1	CASSPWTSGANNEQFF
TRBV6-5	TRBJ1-5	CASSSDRASNQPQHF
TRBV21-1	TRBJ2-5	CASSKALVGGEETQYF
TRBV5-1	TRBJ2-3	CASSPQAQGVGDTQYF
TRBV27	TRBJ2-3	CASSPDRVADTQYF
TRBV2	TRBJ2-3	CASTRLRTDTQYF
TRBV20-1	TRBJ1-5	CSAGQAITVSNQPQHF
TRBV29-1	TRBJ1-1	CSGRVRRNTEAFF
TRBV12-3/TRBV12-4	TRBJ2-3	CASSYSTGRNTQYF
TRBV5-5	TRBJ2-1	CASSPGANEQFF
TRBV7-2	TRBJ2-7	CASSRRGINEQYF
TRBV24-1	TRBJ2-1	CATRSGTEQFF
TRBV5-1	TRBJ1-2	CASSLGIGLSVYGYTF
TRBV3-1	TRBJ2-7	CASSHRPGLTSYEQYF
TRBV9	TRBJ2-1	CASSARELYNEQFF
TRBV24-1	TRBJ2-4	CATSEGGLSYF
TRBV6-2/TRBV6-3	TRBJ2-2	CASSWQDTGELFF
TRBV4-1	TRBJ2-1	CASSKIDRDKTYNEQFF
TRBV7-9	TRBJ1-3	CASTIPGGTRNTIYF
TRBV6-2/TRBV6-3	TRBJ2-7	CASRPRGVSSYEQYF
TRBV11-2	TRBJ1-1	CASSLVLDSLEPGNTEAFF
TRBV29-1	TRBJ1-2	CSATGGNGYTF
TRBV7-2	TRBJ2-3	CASSPGLAGPTDTQYF
TRBV5-1	TRBJ1-5	CASRGGPYSNQPQHF
TRBV10-1	TRBJ2-2	CASSVIPGTPNTGELFF
TRBV5-1	TRBJ2-2	CASSLAPGQGPGELFF
TRBV24-1	TRBJ2-1	CATSGIGSAYNEQFF
TRBV7-2	TRBJ1-4	CASSPNRWTGRENEKLFF
TRBV6-5	TRBJ2-1	CASSRTRTSGSSYNEQFF
TRBV5-1	TRBJ2-3	CASGRTGAYTDTQYF
TRBV5-1	TRBJ1-1	CASSLLAGPQNTEAFF
TRBV12-3/TRBV12-4	TRBJ2-5	CASSLRGLETQYF
TRBV5-1	TRBJ2-3	CASSLGAGGGADTQYF